The 26 T cell receptor beta chains given below trace back to one sample, sequenced in a study of shared clonotypes between healthy human individuals. Assay: immunoSEQ multiplex PCR; the TCRdb copy retains only in-frame clones and omits some. The top ten clones hold around 0.097% of a sample with about 590,000 clones, roughly 96% of them seen once. Naive CD8 isolation took CD45RO-negative cells positively selected for CCR7 and excluded terminally differentiated effector memory CD45RA+ cells. The sequencing input was naive CD8+ T cells sorted from blood. Receptors were obtained from a woman in her thirties in good health.

This clone appeared a single time. V is TRBV25-1 and J is TRBJ2-3; D ambiguous. This CDR3 region has 17 residues. Germline CDR1 reads MGHDK; CDR2 reads SYGVNS. The ends were cut back, 2 bases at V and 0 bases at J, with 15 bases in the middle. The CDR3 spells CASSEEVETPSTDTQYF. The CDR3 DNA sequence: TGTGCCAGCAGTGAAGAAGTAGAGACCCCTAGCACAGATACGCAGTATTTT.

This chain connects TRBV10-3 to TRBJ2-7, with 11 bases that match TRBD1. This CDR3 spans 18 amino acids. V shed 7 bases and J 4 bases; nucleotides not matched to a gene: 18. Looked up from germline, CDR1 is ENHRY and CDR2 is SYGVKD. The CDR3 here is CAITPGTGGSSPDYEQYF. CDR3 bases: TGTGCCATCACCCCTGGGACAGGGGGTAGTTCCCCCGATTACGAGCAGTACTTC.

The chain couples TRBV6-6 to TRBJ2-7, with D perhaps being TRBD1 or TRBD2 (5 bases each). Deletions cut 4 bases from V and 5 bases from J, with 12 bases between. The length of the CDR3 is 13 residues. The germline V gene encodes CDR1 MNHNY and CDR2 SVGAGI (reference sequence). The CDR3 nucleotides read TGTGCCAGCAGTTTCTCCGGGACCCACGAGCAGTACTTC. It codes for CASSFSGTHEQYF.

This sequence joins TRBV9 and TRBJ1-2; 9 bases line up with TRBD1. Germline CDR1 SGDLS, CDR2 YYNGEE. The length of the CDR3 is 15 residues. Trimming cost V 0 bases and J 2 bases; bases outside gene matches: 2. CDR3: CASSVAGQGNYGYTF. DNA of the CDR3: TGTGCCAGCAGCGTAGCGGGACAGGGAAACTATGGCTACACCTTC.

The V and J genes are TRBV6-5 and TRBJ2-7; D gene ambiguous. Trimming pared 2 bases from V and 3 bases from J, leaving 14 bases between. CDR1 is MNHEY and CDR2 is SVGAGI in the germline V gene. There are 15 residues in the CDR3. The CDR3 nucleotides are TGTGCCAGCAGTTACGGCCCCATAGAGGACTACGAGCAGTACTTC. Residues: CASSYGPIEDYEQYF.

The chain is built from TRBV28 and TRBJ2-5; no firm D call. V was cut by 6 bases and J by 0 bases, with 23 bases left in between. The CDR3 consists of 18 residues. The germline V gene has CDR1 MDHEN and CDR2 SYDVKM. The CDR3 DNA is TGTGCCAGCAGCAGTCAGATCGGTTCCTCCGCCAACCAAGAGACCCAGTACTTC. It translates to CASSSQIGSSANQETQYF.

In DNA, the CDR3 is TGTGCCAGCAGCCAAGATCGGGGTCGATCCGGGGAGCTGTTTTTT. As protein: CASSQDRGRSGELFF. The genes are TRBV4-2 and TRBJ2-2, with D possibly matching TRBD2 (5 bases). The CDR3 covers 15 residues. Germline values: CDR1 LGHNA, CDR2 YNFKEQ. V lost 0 bases and J lost 6, with 11 bases in between.

The V call is TRBV4-1, the J call TRBJ2-1; D is undetermined. Germline V lookup: CDR1 MGHRA, CDR2 YSYEKL. The CDR3 totals 14 residues. Trimming took 1 base from V and 8 from J, leaving 12 bases between them. The CDR3 bases are TGCGCCAGCAGCCAAGGAGGCCACCTGGATGAGCAGTTCTTC. Its translation: CASSQGGHLDEQFF.

The rearrangement links TRBV5-4 to TRBJ2-1, with D perhaps assigned TRBD1 or TRBD2 (5 bases each). V was trimmed by 4 bases and J by 6 bases, leaving 20 bases between them. Germline loops: CDR1 SGHNT, CDR2 YYREEE (reference sequence). The CDR3 runs to 16 residues. The DNA for the CDR3 is TGTGCCAGCAGCCCCAACCGGGACCTCCCGACCAATGAGCAGTTCTTC. Its translation: CASSPNRDLPTNEQFF.

CDR3 protein: CASRNGQGANTEAFF. The CDR3 coding sequence is TGTGCCAGCAGAAACGGACAGGGGGCTAACACTGAAGCTTTCTTT. The chain couples TRBV28 to TRBJ1-1; TRBD1 matches 11 bases. The CDR3 contains 15 residues. V shed 6 bases and J 2 bases; nucleotides not matched to a gene: 5. Germline V gene lookup returns CDR1 MDHEN and CDR2 SYDVKM.

The chain couples TRBV6-5 to TRBJ2-1; D not resolved. V was shortened by 7 bases and J by 5 bases, with 9 bases between the two germline ends. This CDR3 contains 12 residues. CDR1 MNHEY and CDR2 SVGAGI come from the germline V gene. CDR3 DNA: TGTGCCAGCACCGGAGTCCACAATGAGCAGTTCTTC. It codes for CASTGVHNEQFF.

The V gene is TRBV28, the J gene TRBJ2-7; 10 bases match TRBD2. Germline V gene data show CDR1 as MDHEN and CDR2 as SYDVKM. There are 13 residues in the CDR3. With V trimmed by 5 bases and J by 6 bases, 4 bases remained unmatched. The CDR3 loop is CASSVAGGTEQYF. Here the CDR3 DNA reads TGTGCCAGCAGTGTAGCGGGAGGCACCGAGCAGTACTTC.

About this clone itself: Within the sample, other DNA sequences also encode this same CDR3. In DNA, the CDR3 is TGTGCCAGCAGTGTCGGGAACACTGAAGCTTTCTTT. This codes for CASSVGNTEAFF. This chain uses TRBV6-1 with TRBJ1-1; D gene unclear. V gave up 4 bases and J gave up 1 base, with 4 bases separating them. This CDR3 has 12 amino acids. Germline V gives CDR1 MNHNS, CDR2 SASEGT.

This chain links TRBV27 with TRBJ2-2; D uncertain. V lost 4 bases and J lost 1, with 4 bases in between. The CDR3 consists of 13 residues. Germline lookup yields CDR1 MNHEY and CDR2 SMNVEV (reference sequence). For the CDR3, the DNA is TGTGCCAGCAGTTACGGGAACACCGGGGAGCTGTTTTTT. It translates to CASSYGNTGELFF.

The chain links TRBV9 to TRBJ1-5; 7 bases map to TRBD1. The CDR3 spans 14 residues. Germline V gene sequence: CDR1 SGDLS, CDR2 YYNGEE. J was trimmed by 4 bases and V by 3 bases; bases with no gene match: 4. The CDR3 here is CASSGQGQNQPQHF. DNA of the CDR3: TGTGCCAGCAGCGGACAGGGCCAGAATCAGCCCCAGCATTTT. Full variable domain (outside the CDR3, taken from reference TRBV9 and TRBJ1-5): DSGVTQTPKHLITATGQRVTLRCSPRSGDLSVYWYQQSLDQGLQFLIQYYNGEERAKGNILERFSAQQFPDLHSELNLSSLELGDSALYFCASSGQGQNQPQHFGDGTRLSIL.

This chain joins TRBV5-1 and TRBJ2-7; 9 bases are shared with TRBD2. The CDR3 is made up of 13 amino acids. Unmatched junction bases numbered 6, after V lost 5 bases and J lost 6 bases. CDR1 SGHRS and CDR2 YFSETQ come from the germline V gene. In DNA, the CDR3 is TGCGCCAGCAGTTGGGCGGGAGGGCCCGAGCAGTACTTC. Translated: CASSWAGGPEQYF. The full variable domain, rest sourced from reference TRBV5-1 and TRBJ2-7, is KAGVTQTPRYLIKTRGQQVTLSCSPISGHRSVSWYQQTPGQGLQFLFEYFSETQRNKGNFPGRFSGRQFSNSRSEMNVSTLELGDSALYLCASSWAGGPEQYFGPGTRLTVT.

In this sample, this clone turned up once. V usage is TRBV9 and J usage is TRBJ2-7, with D tentatively TRBD2 (5 bases). The CDR3 has 16 amino acids. CDR1 and CDR2 (germline): SGDLS, YYNGEE. Deletions cut 0 bases from V and 0 bases from J, with 13 bases between. In DNA form, the CDR3 reads TGTGCCAGCAGCGTAGCTGGCGGGCTAAGCTCCTACGAGCAGTACTTC. It yields the protein CASSVAGGLSSYEQYF.

The chain employs TRBV9 and TRBJ2-7, with D hard to call. Trimming shortened V by 3 bases and J by 2 bases, and 15 bases separated the two germline ends. Per the germline V gene, CDR1 is SGDLS and CDR2 is YYNGEE. CDR3 length equals 15 residues. The CDR3 nucleotides read TGTGCCAGCAGCGGTGGCCAATACAATGCCTACGAGCAGTACTTC. Residues: CASSGGQYNAYEQYF.

The chain employs TRBV9 and TRBJ2-7; tentative D call: TRBD2 (5 bases). Trimming pared 5 bases from V and 2 bases from J, leaving 14 bases between. The length of the CDR3 is 14 residues. Germline V CDR1 and CDR2: SGDLS, YYNGEE. CDR3 loop: CASRPEGGTYEQYF. The CDR3 nucleotides are TGTGCCAGCAGGCCCGAGGGCGGAACCTACGAGCAGTACTTC.

CDR3 sequence (DNA): TGTGCCACCAGCGGACGGGGCGGATATGCGGGAGGTAACTACGAGCAGTACTTC. This translates into CATSGRGGYAGGNYEQYF. V is TRBV15 and J is TRBJ2-7; TRBD2 aligns across 8 bases. The germline V gene encodes CDR1 LNHNV and CDR2 YYDKDF (reference sequence). The ends lost 5 bases at V and 3 bases at J; junction bases unmatched: 18. The CDR3 has 18 residues.

The rearrangement uses TRBV14 and TRBJ2-3, with 11 bases aligning to TRBD2. The V segment lost 0 bases and the J segment 1 base; nucleotides outside the gene matches: 9. CDR1 SGHDN and CDR2 FVKESK come from the germline V gene. The CDR3 loop spans 19 amino acids. CDR3 nucleotide sequence: TGTGCCAGCAGCCAAGAAACTAGCGGGAGCTTGTATGGCACAGATACGCAGTATTTT. Protein product: CASSQETSGSLYGTDTQYF.

The rearrangement uses TRBV6-5 and TRBJ2-1, with D unclear. The CDR3 sequence is 15 residues long. Trimming removed 7 bases at V and 6 bases at J, with 19 bases between. Germline CDR1 is MNHEY and CDR2 is SVGAGI. CDR3 loop: CASTPSPAWSNEQFF. CDR3 DNA sequence: TGTGCCAGCACCCCGAGTCCTGCATGGTCCAATGAGCAGTTCTTC.

This chain connects TRBV27 to TRBJ2-1; 7 bases are a match to TRBD2. V shed 5 bases and J 2 bases; nucleotides not matched to a gene: 12. This CDR3 contains 17 residues. Germline-derived CDR1 and CDR2 are MNHEY and SMNVEV (reference sequence). The CDR3 loop reads CASSERTGTIPYNEQFF. Written as DNA, the CDR3 is TGTGCCAGCAGTGAAAGGACCGGGACTATCCCCTACAATGAGCAGTTCTTC.

V is TRBV7-9 and J is TRBJ2-5; maybe TRBD2 (5 bases). The germline V gene encodes CDR1 SEHNR and CDR2 FQNEAQ (reference sequence). V lost 3 bases to trimming and J lost 0 bases, with 5 bases between them. The CDR3 loop spans 13 amino acids. The CDR3 loop reads CASSFSDQETQYF. The CDR3 DNA reads TGTGCCAGCAGCTTTAGCGACCAAGAGACCCAGTACTTC.

This chain links TRBV30 with TRBJ1-5; 7 nucleotides align to TRBD1. Per the germline V gene, CDR1 is GTSNPN and CDR2 is SVGIG (reference sequence). The CDR3 totals 14 residues. Trimming removed 4 bases from V and 3 bases from J; junction bases left unmatched: 6. The CDR3 reads CAWTNRGSNQPQHF. CDR3 nucleotide sequence: TGTGCCTGGACGAACAGGGGCTCCAATCAGCCCCAGCATTTT.

The CDR3 DNA follows: TGCGCCAGCAGCCAAAGGGAGGCTGCAACTAATGAAAAACTGTTTTTT. Translation gives CASSQREAATNEKLFF. The chain combines TRBV4-1 with TRBJ1-4; no firm D call. Per the germline V gene, CDR1 is MGHRA and CDR2 is YSYEKL. Trimming removed 2 bases from V and 0 bases from J, with 10 bases in between. The length of the CDR3 is 16 residues.